Listed below are T cell receptor beta chains from one sample, sequenced in a study of beta chain features in type 1 diabetes. The repertoire was sequenced with immunoSEQ multiplex PCR; TCRdb's copy has only in-frame clones and lacks some. The table shows 300,000 to 400,000 clones, with more than 9.5% occurring only once. Sequencing was performed on naive CD4+ T cells from blood. Receptors were obtained from a woman aged 30 to 39 in good health. Each CDR3 is given with its conserved first and last residue. Each record gives: V gene, D gene, J gene, clone size, CDR3 protein, CDR3 DNA. A D gene is named only where the DNA matches it firmly. Where a row states a size, it is once, few, many or the class of an expanded clone; other rows omit it.

>TRBV7-3|NA|TRBJ2-3|few
CASSFSGSTDTQYF
TGTGCCAGCAGCTTCAGCGGGAGCACAGATACGCAGTATTTT
>TRBV9|TRBD2|TRBJ2-3|few
CASSVAQAGLALNTQYF
TGTGCCAGCAGCGTAGCTCAAGCGGGACTAGCGTTAAATACGCAGTATTTT
>TRBV7-9|TRBD2|TRBJ2-5|few
CASSLGSGSQETQYF
TGTGCCAGCAGCTTGGGTAGCGGGAGCCAAGAGACCCAGTACTTC
>TRBV5-8|TRBD1|TRBJ2-1|NA
CASSLGQGRNNEQFF
TGTGCCAGCAGCTTGGGACAGGGGAGGAACAATGAGCAGTTCTTC
>TRBV30|NA|TRBJ1-2|many
CASVRGHLLGYTF
TGTGCCTCGGTTCGCGGACACTTGTTGGGCTACACCTTC
>TRBV28|TRBD2|TRBJ2-3|few
CASSASGSTDTQYF
TGTGCCAGCAGCGCTAGCGGGAGCACAGATACGCAGTATTTT
>TRBV5-6|TRBD2|TRBJ2-5|NA
CASSLVLAGGFGETQYF
TGTGCCAGCAGCTTAGTCTTGGCGGGAGGGTTTGGAGAGACCCAGTACTTC
>TRBV28|TRBD2|TRBJ2-1|NA
CASSPTSGSSYNEQFF
TGTGCCAGCAGCCCCACTAGCGGGAGTTCCTACAATGAGCAGTTCTTC
>TRBV29-1|TRBD2|TRBJ2-1|many
CSGQREDEQFF
TGCAGCGGGCAGCGGGAGGATGAGCAGTTCTTC
>TRBV9|NA|TRBJ1-5|few
CASSVGDTPGNQPQHF
TGTGCCAGCAGCGTAGGGGACACCCCCGGCAATCAGCCCCAGCATTTT
>TRBV6-4|NA|TRBJ2-3|few
CASSESVQYTDTQYF
TGTGCCAGCAGTGAAAGTGTGCAGTACACAGATACGCAGTATTTT
>TRBV6-6|NA|TRBJ2-6|few
CASSTGAGANVLTF
TGTGCCAGCAGTACCGGGGCTGGGGCCAACGTCCTGACTTTC
>TRBV10-3|NA|TRBJ2-7|NA
CAIRQDTYEQYF
TGTGCCATCAGACAGGACACCTACGAGCAGTACTTC
>TRBV13|TRBD2|TRBJ2-3|few
CASSFRSGALTDTQCF
TGTGCCAGCAGCTTCCGTAGCGGGGCCCTCACAGATACGCAGTGTTTT
>TRBV30|NA|TRBJ2-5|few
CAWSGRETQYF
TGTGCCTGGTCAGGGAGGGAGACCCAGTACTTC
>TRBV28|NA|TRBJ1-5|few
CASSRTDSNQPQHF
TGTGCCAGCAGTCGGACAGATAGCAATCAGCCCCAGCATTTT
>TRBV14|TRBD2|TRBJ2-1|NA
CASSRGLADYNEQFF
TGTGCCAGCAGCCGGGGACTAGCAGATTACAATGAGCAGTTCTTC